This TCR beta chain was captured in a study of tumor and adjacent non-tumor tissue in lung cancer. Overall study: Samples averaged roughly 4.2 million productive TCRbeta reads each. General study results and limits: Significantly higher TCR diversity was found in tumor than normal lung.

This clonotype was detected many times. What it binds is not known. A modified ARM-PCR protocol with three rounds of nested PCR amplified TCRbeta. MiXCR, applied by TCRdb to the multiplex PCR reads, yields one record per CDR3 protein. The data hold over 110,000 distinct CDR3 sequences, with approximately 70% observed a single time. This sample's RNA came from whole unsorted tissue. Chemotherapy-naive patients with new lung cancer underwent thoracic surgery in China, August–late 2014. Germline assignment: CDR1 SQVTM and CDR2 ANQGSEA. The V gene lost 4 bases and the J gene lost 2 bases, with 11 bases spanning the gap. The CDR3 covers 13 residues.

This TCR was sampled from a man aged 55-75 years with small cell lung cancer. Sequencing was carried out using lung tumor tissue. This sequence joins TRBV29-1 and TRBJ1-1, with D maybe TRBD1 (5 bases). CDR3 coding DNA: TGCAGCGTTGTTAAAGGGGTAAACACTGAAGCTTTCTTT. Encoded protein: CSVVKGVNTEAFF.